This T cell receptor beta chain was captured in a study of cytomegalovirus exposure and HLA in healthy donors. The PCR had 60 Vbeta and 13 Jbeta primers. As handled by the study authors: Roughly 11 million shared chains were among the roughly 80 million unique TCR beta chains that a later analysis counted. The protocol was immunoSEQ multiplex PCR, while the TCRdb copy is restricted to in-frame clones and leaves out a portion. V and J calls and clone size are copied from that table; D and trimming were computed from the DNA. This table holds about 130,000 clones, more than 7.5% found once. Study conclusions and caveats: In an earlier analysis, in about 530 donors, most V segments appeared productive either ~87% or ~30% of the time. Altogether, 150 or so TCR beta chains were recorded as cytomegalovirus-associated.

The germline gives CDR1 SGHTA, CDR2 FQGNSA. This CDR3 region has 15 residues. Losses at the gene ends were 3 bases for V and 5 bases for J; bases not matched to a gene: 4. This clone has more than one count but fewer than ten. Its antigen is not known. The chain carries TRBV7-2 and TRBJ2-7; 13 bases are shared with TRBD2. The TCR comes from a man aged 45 to 65 in good health and CMV-seronegative. Material for sequencing was PBMCs. The CDR3 DNA is TGTGCCAGCAGCTTTCGGACTAGCGGGAGCCACGAGCAGTACTTC. As protein: CASSFRTSGSHEQYF.